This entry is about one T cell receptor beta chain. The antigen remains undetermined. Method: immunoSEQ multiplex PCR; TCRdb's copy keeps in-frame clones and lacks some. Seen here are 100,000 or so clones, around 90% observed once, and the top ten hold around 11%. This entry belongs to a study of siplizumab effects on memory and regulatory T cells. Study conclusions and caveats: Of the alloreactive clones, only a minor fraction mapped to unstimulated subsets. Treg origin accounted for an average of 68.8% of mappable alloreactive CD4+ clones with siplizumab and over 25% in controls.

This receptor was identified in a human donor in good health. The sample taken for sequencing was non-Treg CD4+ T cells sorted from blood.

CDR3 region: CATSRVQGNRNQPQHF. In DNA, the CDR3 is TGTGCCACCAGCAGAGTACAGGGAAACCGCAATCAGCCCCAGCATTTT. The gene calls are TRBV15 and TRBJ1-5; D perhaps matches TRBD1 (6 bases). Germline CDR1 reads LNHNV; CDR2 reads YYDKDF (reference sequence). Trimming cost V 1 base and J 2 bases, with 12 bases left between them. This CDR3 spans 16 amino acids.